The entry below gives a single T cell receptor beta chain sequence along with its context. The data belong to a study of blood T cell repertoires in COVID-19. The assay was immunoSEQ multiplex PCR, and TCRdb's table has in-frame clones only and misses some. The sample has about 120,000 clones; about 79% are singletons. Sequenced sample: peripheral blood. The origin of this receptor is a woman older than 75 with acute or convalescent COVID-19.

CDR3 sequence (DNA): TGCGCCAGCAGCCGATCCAGGGGTAACCTTCTCGATGAGCAGTTCTTC. Translating gives CASSRSRGNLLDEQFF. The V gene is TRBV4-3, the J gene TRBJ2-1; maybe TRBD1 (6 bases). The CDR3 contains 16 residues. V was clipped by 4 bases and J by 8 bases, with 21 bases between them. CDR1 and CDR2 from the germline V gene are LGHNA and YSLEER.